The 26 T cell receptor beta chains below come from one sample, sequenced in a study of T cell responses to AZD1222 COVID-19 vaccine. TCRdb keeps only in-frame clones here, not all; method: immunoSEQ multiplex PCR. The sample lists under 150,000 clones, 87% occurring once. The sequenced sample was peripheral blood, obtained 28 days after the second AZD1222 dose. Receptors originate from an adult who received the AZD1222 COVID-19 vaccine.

The CDR3: CASSLTGDPPRDSPLHF. The DNA of the CDR3 is TGTGCCAGCAGCTTGACAGGTGACCCGCCACGGGATTCACCCCTCCACTTT. J is TRBJ1-6 and V is TRBV5-6, with D maybe TRBD1 (5 bases). The germline V gene has CDR1 SGHDT and CDR2 YYEEEE. The CDR3 loop spans 17 amino acids. V lost 1 base to trimming and J lost 8 bases, with 19 bases between them.

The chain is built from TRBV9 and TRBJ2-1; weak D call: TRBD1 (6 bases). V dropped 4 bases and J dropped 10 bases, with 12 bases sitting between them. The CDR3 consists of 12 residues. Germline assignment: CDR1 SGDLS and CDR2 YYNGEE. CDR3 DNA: TGTGCCAGCAGCAGGACAGCCACCGAGCAGTTCTTC. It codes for CASSRTATEQFF.

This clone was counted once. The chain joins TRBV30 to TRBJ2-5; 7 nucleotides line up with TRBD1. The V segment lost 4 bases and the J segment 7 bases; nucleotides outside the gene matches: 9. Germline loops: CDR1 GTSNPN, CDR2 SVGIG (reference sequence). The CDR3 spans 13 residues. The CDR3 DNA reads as TGTGCCTGGACCCCGACAGGGTCGGGGACCCAGTACTTC. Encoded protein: CAWTPTGSGTQYF.

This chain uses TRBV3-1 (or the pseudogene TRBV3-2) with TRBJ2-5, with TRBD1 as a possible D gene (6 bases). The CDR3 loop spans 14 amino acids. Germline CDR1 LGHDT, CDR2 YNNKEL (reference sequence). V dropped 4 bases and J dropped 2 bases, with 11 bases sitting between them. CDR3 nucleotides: TGTGCCAGCAGCCCGCGGACAGCTCAAGAGACCCAGTACTTC. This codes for CASSPRTAQETQYF.

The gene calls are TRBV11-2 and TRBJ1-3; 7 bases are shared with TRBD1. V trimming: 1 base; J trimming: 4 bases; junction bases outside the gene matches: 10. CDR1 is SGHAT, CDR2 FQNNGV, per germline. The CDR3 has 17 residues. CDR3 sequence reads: CASSLAGNRGSGNTIYF. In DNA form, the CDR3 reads TGTGCCAGCAGCTTAGCAGGGAACAGGGGATCCGGAAACACCATATATTTT.

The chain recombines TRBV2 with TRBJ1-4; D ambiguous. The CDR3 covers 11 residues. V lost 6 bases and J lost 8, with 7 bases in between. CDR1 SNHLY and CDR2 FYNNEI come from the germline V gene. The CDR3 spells CASRLGEKLFF. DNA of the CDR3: TGTGCCAGCAGGCTCGGGGAAAAACTGTTTTTT.

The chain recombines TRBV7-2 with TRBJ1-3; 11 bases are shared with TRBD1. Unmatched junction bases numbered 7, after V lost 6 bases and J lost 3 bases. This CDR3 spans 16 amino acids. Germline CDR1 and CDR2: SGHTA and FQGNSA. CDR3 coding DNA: TGTGCCAGCAGTATAGGACAGGGGGCGGGTGGAAACACCATATATTTT. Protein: CASSIGQGAGGNTIYF.

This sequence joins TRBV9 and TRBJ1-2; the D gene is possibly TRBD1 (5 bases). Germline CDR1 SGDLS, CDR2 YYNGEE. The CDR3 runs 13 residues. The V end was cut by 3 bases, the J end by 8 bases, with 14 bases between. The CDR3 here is CASSAAQVKGYTF. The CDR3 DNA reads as TGTGCCAGCAGCGCAGCACAGGTTAAGGGCTACACCTTC.

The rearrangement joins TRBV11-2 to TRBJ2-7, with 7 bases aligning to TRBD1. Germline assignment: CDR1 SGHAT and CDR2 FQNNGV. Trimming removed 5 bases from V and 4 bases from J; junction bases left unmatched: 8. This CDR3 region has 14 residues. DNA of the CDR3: TGTGCCAGCAGCGAAGACAGGGAGAGATACGAGCAGTACTTC. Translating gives CASSEDRERYEQYF.

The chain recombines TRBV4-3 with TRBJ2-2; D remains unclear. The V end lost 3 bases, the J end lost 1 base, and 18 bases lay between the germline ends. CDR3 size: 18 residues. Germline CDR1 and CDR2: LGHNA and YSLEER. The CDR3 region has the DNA TGCGCCAGCAGCCATGCTCTTCCAGGCACCCAGAACACCGGGGAGCTGTTTTTT. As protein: CASSHALPGTQNTGELFF.

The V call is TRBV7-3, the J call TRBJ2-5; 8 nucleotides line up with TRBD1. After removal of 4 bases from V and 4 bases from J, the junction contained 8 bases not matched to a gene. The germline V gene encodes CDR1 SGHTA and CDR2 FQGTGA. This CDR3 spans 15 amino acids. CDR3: CASSSTGVPGETQYF. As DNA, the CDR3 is TGTGCCAGCAGCTCGACAGGGGTCCCCGGAGAGACCCAGTACTTC.

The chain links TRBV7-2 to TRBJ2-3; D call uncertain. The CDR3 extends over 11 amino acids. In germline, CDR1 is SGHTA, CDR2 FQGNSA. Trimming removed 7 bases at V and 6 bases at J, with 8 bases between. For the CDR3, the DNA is TGTGCCAGCACCTATCATGATACGCAGTATTTT. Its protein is CASTYHDTQYF.

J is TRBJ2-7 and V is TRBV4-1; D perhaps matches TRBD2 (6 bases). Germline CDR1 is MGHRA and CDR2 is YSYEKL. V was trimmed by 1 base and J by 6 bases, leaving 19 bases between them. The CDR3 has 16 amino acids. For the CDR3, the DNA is TGCGCCAGCAGCCAAGGGTCTGGTGGGGGAGGTCGCGAGCAGTACTTC. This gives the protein CASSQGSGGGGREQYF.

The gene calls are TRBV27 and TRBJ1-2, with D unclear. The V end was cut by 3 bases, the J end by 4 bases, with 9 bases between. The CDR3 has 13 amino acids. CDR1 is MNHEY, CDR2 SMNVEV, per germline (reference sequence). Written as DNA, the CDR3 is TGTGCCAGCAGTTTCGGGCAGAGCTATGGCTACACCTTC. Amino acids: CASSFGQSYGYTF.

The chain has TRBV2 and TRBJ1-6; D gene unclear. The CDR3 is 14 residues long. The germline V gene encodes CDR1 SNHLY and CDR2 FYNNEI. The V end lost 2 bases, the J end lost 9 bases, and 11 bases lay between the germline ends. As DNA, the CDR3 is TGTGCCAGCAGTGAAACTCGCTATCGTTCACCCCTCCACTTT. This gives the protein CASSETRYRSPLHF.

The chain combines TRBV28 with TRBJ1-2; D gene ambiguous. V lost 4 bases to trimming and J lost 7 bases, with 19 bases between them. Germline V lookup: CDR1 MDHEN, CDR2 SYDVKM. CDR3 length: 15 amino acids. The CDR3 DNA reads TGTGCCAGCAGTTCTCGACCAACCAGTGCGTCTGGCTACACCTTC. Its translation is CASSSRPTSASGYTF.

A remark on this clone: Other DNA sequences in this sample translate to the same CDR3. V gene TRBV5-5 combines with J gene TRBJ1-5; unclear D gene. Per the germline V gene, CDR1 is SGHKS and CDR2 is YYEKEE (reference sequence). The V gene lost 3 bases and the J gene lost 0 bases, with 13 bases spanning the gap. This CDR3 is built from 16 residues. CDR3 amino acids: CASSSRATYSNQPQHF. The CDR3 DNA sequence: TGTGCCAGCAGCTCGAGGGCGACCTATAGCAATCAGCCCCAGCATTTT. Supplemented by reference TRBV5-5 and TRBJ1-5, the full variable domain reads DAGVTQSPTHLIKTRGQQVTLRCSPISGHKSVSWYQQVLGQGPQFIFQYYEKEERGRGNFPDRFSARQFPNYSSELNVNALLLGDSALYLCASSSRATYSNQPQHFGDGTRLSIL.

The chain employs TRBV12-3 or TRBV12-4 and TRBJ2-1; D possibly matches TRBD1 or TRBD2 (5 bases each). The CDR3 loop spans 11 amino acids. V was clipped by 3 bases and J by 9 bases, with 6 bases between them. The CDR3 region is CASSLRGEQFF. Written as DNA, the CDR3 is TGTGCCAGCAGTTTGAGGGGTGAGCAGTTCTTC.

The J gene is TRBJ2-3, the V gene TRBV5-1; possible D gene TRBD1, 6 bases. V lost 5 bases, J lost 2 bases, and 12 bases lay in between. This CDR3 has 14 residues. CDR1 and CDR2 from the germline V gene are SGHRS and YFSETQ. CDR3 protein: CASSTGTNTDTQYF. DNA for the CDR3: TGCGCCAGCAGTACCGGGACAAACACAGATACGCAGTATTTT. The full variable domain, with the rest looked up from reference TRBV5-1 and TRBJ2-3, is KAGVTQTPRYLIKTRGQQVTLSCSPISGHRSVSWYQQTPGQGLQFLFEYFSETQRNKGNFPGRFSGRQFSNSRSEMNVSTLELGDSALYLCASSTGTNTDTQYFGPGTRLTVL.

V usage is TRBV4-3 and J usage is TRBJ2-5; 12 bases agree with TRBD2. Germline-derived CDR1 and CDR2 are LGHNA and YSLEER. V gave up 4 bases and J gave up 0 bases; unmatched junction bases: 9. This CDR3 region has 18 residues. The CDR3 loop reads CASSPIRTSGADQETQYF. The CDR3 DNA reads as TGCGCCAGCAGCCCTATTAGGACTAGCGGGGCCGACCAAGAGACCCAGTACTTC.

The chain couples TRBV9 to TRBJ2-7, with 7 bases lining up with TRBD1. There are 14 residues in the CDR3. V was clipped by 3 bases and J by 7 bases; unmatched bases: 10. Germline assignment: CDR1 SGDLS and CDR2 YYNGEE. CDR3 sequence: CASSAVTGVGEQYF. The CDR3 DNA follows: TGTGCCAGCAGCGCAGTTACAGGGGTGGGGGAGCAGTACTTC.

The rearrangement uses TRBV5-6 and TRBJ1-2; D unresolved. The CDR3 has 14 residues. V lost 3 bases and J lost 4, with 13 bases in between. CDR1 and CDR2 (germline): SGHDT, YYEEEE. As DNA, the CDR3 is TGTGCCAGCAGCTGGGGAGTGGGCCCCTATGGCTACACCTTC. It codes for CASSWGVGPYGYTF.

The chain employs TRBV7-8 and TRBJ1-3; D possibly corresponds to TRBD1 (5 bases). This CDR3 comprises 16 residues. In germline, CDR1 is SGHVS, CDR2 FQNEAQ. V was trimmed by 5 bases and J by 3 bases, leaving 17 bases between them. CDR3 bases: TGTGCCAGCAGCCCCTCCCAACCGGGGGGTGGAAACACCATATATTTT. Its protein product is CASSPSQPGGGNTIYF.

DNA of the CDR3: TGTGCCTGGACCTTATCCGGACAGGTGGAAGATACGCAGTATTTT. Translating gives CAWTLSGQVEDTQYF. The chain combines TRBV30 with TRBJ2-3, with 7 bases matching TRBD1. The trim removed 4 bases at V and 5 bases at J, leaving 12 bases unmatched. CDR3 length: 15 amino acids. CDR1 and CDR2 (germline): GTSNPN, SVGIG (reference sequence).

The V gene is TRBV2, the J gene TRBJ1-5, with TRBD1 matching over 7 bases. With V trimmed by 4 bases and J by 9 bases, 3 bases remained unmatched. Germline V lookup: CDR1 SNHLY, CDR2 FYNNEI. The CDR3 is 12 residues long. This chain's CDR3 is CASSVQGGPQHF. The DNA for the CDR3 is TGTGCCAGCAGTGTCCAGGGGGGGCCCCAGCATTTT.

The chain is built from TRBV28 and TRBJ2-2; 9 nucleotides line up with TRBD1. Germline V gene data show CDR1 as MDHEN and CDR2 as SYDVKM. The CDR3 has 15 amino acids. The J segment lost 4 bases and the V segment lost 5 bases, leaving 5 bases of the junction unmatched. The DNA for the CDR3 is TGTGCCAGCAGTAACAGGGGGCAAGGCACCGGGGAGCTGTTTTTT. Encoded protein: CASSNRGQGTGELFF.